Presented here are 21 T cell receptor beta chains from one specimen sequenced in a study of T cell changes during pregnancy in multiple sclerosis. TCRdb's table, derived via immunoSEQ multiplex PCR, lists solely in-frame clones and lacks some. The repertoire holds tens of thousands of clones, with about 95% as singletons. The sequencing here drew on peripheral blood, taken in the second trimester of pregnancy. The receptors come from a female donor with multiple sclerosis, enrolled in a pregnancy study.

The CDR3 protein is CASSTGGPQPQHF. The CDR3 DNA sequence: TGTGCCAGCAGTACAGGGGGCCCTCAGCCCCAGCATTTT. The J gene is TRBJ1-5, the V gene TRBV6-1; 9 bases agree with TRBD1. The trim removed 5 bases at V and 6 bases at J, leaving 2 bases unmatched. The CDR3 totals 13 residues. The V gene's germline CDR1 is MNHNS and CDR2 SASEGT.

In DNA form, the CDR3 reads TGTGCCAGCAGCGCCGCAGGGGGGTCCTCCTACGAGCAGTACTTC. This codes for CASSAAGGSSYEQYF. The gene calls are TRBV7-8 and TRBJ2-7; tentatively, D is TRBD1 (7 bases). V lost 5 bases and J 0 bases, leaving 14 bases between the germline ends. CDR1 SGHVS and CDR2 FQNEAQ come from the germline V gene. The CDR3 consists of 15 residues.

This chain connects TRBV11-2 to TRBJ2-1, with a weak D call TRBD2 (6 bases). V lost 0 bases and J 4 bases, leaving 19 bases between the germline ends. This CDR3 region has 18 residues. Germline CDR1 is SGHAT and CDR2 is FQNNGV. The chain's CDR3 is CASSLENSRDLVYNEQFF. DNA for the CDR3: TGTGCCAGCAGCTTAGAGAACAGCCGGGACTTGGTATACAATGAGCAGTTCTTC. Drawing the rest from reference TRBV11-2 and TRBJ2-1, the complete variable domain is EAGVAQSPRYKIIEKRQSVAFWCNPISGHATLYWYQQILGQGPKLLIQFQNNGVVDDSQLPKDRFSAERLKGVDSTLKIQPAKLEDSAVYLCASSLENSRDLVYNEQFFGPGTRLTVL.

The count of this clone is one. The chain combines TRBV25-1 with TRBJ1-5; tentatively, D is TRBD1 (6 bases). The CDR3 loop spans 17 amino acids. The V end was cut by 5 bases, the J end by 2 bases, with 19 bases between. From germline, CDR1 is MGHDK and CDR2 SYGVNS. The CDR3 protein is CASSLLQAGEGNQPQHF. CDR3 in DNA: TGTGCCAGCAGTCTTCTCCAGGCAGGGGAAGGCAATCAGCCCCAGCATTTT.

V gene TRBV2 combines with J gene TRBJ1-1; D call uncertain. CDR3 length: 11 residues. Germline CDR1 is SNHLY and CDR2 is FYNNEI. With 7 bases removed from V and 10 bases from J, the gap between germline ends came to 13 bases. The CDR3 bases are TGTGCCAGCACCCCTGGTGTCGGAGCTTTCTTT. Translating it yields CASTPGVGAFF.

V usage is TRBV19 and J usage is TRBJ2-3; the match to TRBD1 covers 7 bases. The CDR3 contains 13 residues. V dropped 3 bases and J dropped 5; count of bases not matched to a gene: 2. Germline-derived CDR1 and CDR2 are LNHDA and SQIVND (reference sequence). CDR3 sequence (DNA): TGTGCCAGTAGTATTGGGGACAGAGATACGCAGTATTTT. Translating gives CASSIGDRDTQYF.

CDR3 residues: CASSPVVAGATHTDTQYF. The CDR3 bases are TGTGCCAGCTCACCTGTGGTAGCGGGGGCGACCCACACAGATACGCAGTATTTT. This chain connects TRBV18 to TRBJ2-3, with TRBD2 identical over 9 bases. Germline CDR1 and CDR2: KGHSH and LQKENI. Trimming took 3 bases from V and 2 from J; bases not matched to a gene: 12. The CDR3 runs 18 residues.

The chain joins TRBV27 to TRBJ1-1; D not certain. V lost 5 bases and J 5 bases, leaving 15 bases between the germline ends. The CDR3 is 14 residues long. Germline lookup yields CDR1 MNHEY and CDR2 SMNVEV (reference sequence). CDR3 DNA sequence: TGTGCCAGCAGTCTAACCTGGGCCAAGACTGAAGCTTTCTTT. Protein: CASSLTWAKTEAFF.

This chain connects TRBV4-3 to TRBJ2-7; 7 positions agree with TRBD1. Trimming took 2 bases from V and 2 from J; bases not matched to a gene: 6. The CDR3 runs 15 residues. Germline V gene lookup returns CDR1 LGHNA and CDR2 YSLEER. In DNA form, the CDR3 reads TGCGCCAGCAGCCAATCCCGACAGGGACCCTACGAGCAGTACTTC. It is translated as CASSQSRQGPYEQYF.

The V call is TRBV6-6, the J call TRBJ2-1; 7 positions agree with TRBD2. This CDR3 is built from 14 residues. V lost 4 bases, J lost 9 bases, and 9 bases stayed unmatched. Looked up from germline, CDR1 is MNHNY and CDR2 is SVGAGI (reference sequence). CDR3 amino acids: CASSSVGEGGEQFF. The CDR3 nucleotides are TGTGCCAGCAGTTCGGTGGGGGAGGGCGGTGAGCAGTTCTTC.

The chain links TRBV6-5 to TRBJ2-5; tentative D call: TRBD2 (7 bases). V lost 2 bases and J lost 5, with 15 bases in between. Germline CDR1 reads MNHEY; CDR2 reads SVGAGI. This CDR3 is built from 15 residues. The CDR3 protein is CASSYGGGQLETQYF. CDR3 bases: TGTGCCAGCAGTTACGGGGGGGGGCAGTTGGAGACCCAGTACTTC.

The CDR3 DNA sequence: TGTGCCAGCACCCCAAGCGGGGGGGCCGGGGATACGCAGTATTTT. It codes for CASTPSGGAGDTQYF. The V gene is TRBV6-5, the J gene TRBJ2-3, with 10 positions matching TRBD2. Germline-derived CDR1 and CDR2 are MNHEY and SVGAGI. The CDR3 consists of 15 residues. V lost 7 bases, J lost 6 bases, and 10 bases stayed unmatched.

This clone occurred a few times. The chain has TRBV5-1 and TRBJ2-7, with 9 positions matching TRBD2. The CDR3 runs 15 residues. Germline assignment: CDR1 SGHRS and CDR2 YFSETQ. V shed 1 base and J 5 bases; nucleotides not matched to a gene: 7. CDR3 residues: CASSLLLAGKDEQYF. The CDR3 nucleotides read TGCGCCAGCAGCTTGCTTCTAGCGGGAAAAGACGAGCAGTACTTC.

The chain links TRBV7-8 to TRBJ2-7; 7 bases align to TRBD1. V was clipped by 5 bases and J by 4 bases; unmatched bases: 8. CDR1 and CDR2 from the germline V gene are SGHVS and FQNEAQ. This CDR3 is 14 amino acids long. In nucleotides, the CDR3 is TGTGCCAGCAGCCACGGGACAGATTTTTACGAGCAGTACTTC. Residues: CASSHGTDFYEQYF.

The J gene is TRBJ2-6, the V gene TRBV4-2, with D perhaps TRBD2 (6 bases). Germline assignment: CDR1 LGHNA and CDR2 YNFKEQ. V lost 0 bases and J lost 2, with 14 bases in between. CDR3 length: 18 amino acids. Here the CDR3 reads CASSQDPGDLAGANVLTF. The CDR3 DNA reads TGTGCCAGCAGCCAAGATCCGGGGGATCTTGCTGGGGCCAACGTCCTGACTTTC.

The chain links TRBV5-4 to TRBJ1-3, with 9 bases matching TRBD1. CDR1 SGHNT and CDR2 YYREEE come from the germline V gene (reference sequence). The trim removed 1 base at V and 1 base at J, leaving 3 bases unmatched. This CDR3 spans 16 amino acids. CDR3 sequence (DNA): TGTGCCAGCAGCTTGCCGACAGGGGGGTCTGGAAACACCATATATTTT. It specifies CASSLPTGGSGNTIYF.

About this clone itself: One end of the junction varies from germline; a read error may be responsible. The chain has TRBV9 and TRBJ1-3; 7 bases align to TRBD1. Germline CDR1 SGDLS, CDR2 YYNGEE. This CDR3 contains 16 residues. CDR3: CASSEGTVFPGNTIYF. Here the CDR3 DNA reads TGTGCCAGCAGCGAGGGGACAGTCTTCCCTGGGAACACCATATATTTT.

The rearrangement links TRBV19 to TRBJ2-1; TRBD1 matches at 8 bases. The V gene's germline CDR1 is LNHDA and CDR2 SQIVND (reference sequence). V lost 8 bases to trimming and J lost 6 bases; unmatched junction nucleotides: 0. This CDR3 has 11 amino acids. In DNA, the CDR3 is TGTGCCAGTGACAGGGGCAATGAGCAGTTCTTC. Translation: CASDRGNEQFF.

The chain links TRBV9 to TRBJ2-5; 7 bases are a match to TRBD2. With 3 bases clipped from V and 4 bases from J, the junction kept 12 bases outside the gene matches. The CDR3 consists of 16 residues. CDR1 and CDR2 from the germline V gene are SGDLS and YYNGEE. The CDR3 loop reads CASSGGEGLGGETQYF. As DNA, the CDR3 is TGTGCCAGCAGCGGGGGGGAGGGGCTCGGAGGAGAGACCCAGTACTTC. Full variable domain (missing parts from reference TRBV9 and TRBJ2-5): DSGVTQTPKHLITATGQRVTLRCSPRSGDLSVYWYQQSLDQGLQFLIQYYNGEERAKGNILERFSAQQFPDLHSELNLSSLELGDSALYFCASSGGEGLGGETQYFGPGTRLLVL.

The chain recombines TRBV7-2 with TRBJ2-2; TRBD1 might be the D (5 bases). V lost 5 bases and J lost 3, with 10 bases in between. This CDR3 region has 14 residues. CDR1 SGHTA and CDR2 FQGNSA come from the germline V gene. The CDR3 DNA is TGTGCCAGCAGCCACCGACAGTACACCGGGGAGCTGTTTTTT. Its protein is CASSHRQYTGELFF.

In this sample, this clone turned up once. This rearrangement joins TRBV6-6 to TRBJ1-2; no definite D call. The CDR3 contains 14 residues. CDR1 MNHNY and CDR2 SVGAGI come from the germline V gene (reference sequence). Trimming removed 6 bases from V and 7 bases from J, with 18 bases in between. The CDR3 sequence is CASSSGPTRVGYTF. The DNA for the CDR3 is TGTGCCAGCAGCTCAGGACCGACTAGAGTTGGCTACACCTTC.